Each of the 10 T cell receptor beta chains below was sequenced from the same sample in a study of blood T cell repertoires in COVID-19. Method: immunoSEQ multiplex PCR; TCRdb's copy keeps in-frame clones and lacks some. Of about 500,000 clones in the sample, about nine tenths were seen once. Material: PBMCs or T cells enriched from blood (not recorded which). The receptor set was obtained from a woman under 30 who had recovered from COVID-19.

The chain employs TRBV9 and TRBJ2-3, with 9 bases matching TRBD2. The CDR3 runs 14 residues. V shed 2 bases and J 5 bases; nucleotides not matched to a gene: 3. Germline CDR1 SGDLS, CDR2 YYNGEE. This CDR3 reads CASSVSGGGDTQYF. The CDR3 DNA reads TGTGCCAGCAGCGTTAGCGGGGGTGGAGATACGCAGTATTTT. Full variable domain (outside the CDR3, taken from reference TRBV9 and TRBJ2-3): DSGVTQTPKHLITATGQRVTLRCSPRSGDLSVYWYQQSLDQGLQFLIQYYNGEERAKGNILERFSAQQFPDLHSELNLSSLELGDSALYFCASSVSGGGDTQYFGPGTRLTVL.

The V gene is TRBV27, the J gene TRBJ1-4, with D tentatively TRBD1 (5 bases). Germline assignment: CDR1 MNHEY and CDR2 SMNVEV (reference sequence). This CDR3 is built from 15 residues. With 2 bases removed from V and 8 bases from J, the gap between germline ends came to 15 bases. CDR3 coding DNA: TGTGCCAGCAGTTTAGGGGCCGGGGGACGGGAAAAACTGTTTTTT. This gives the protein CASSLGAGGREKLFF.

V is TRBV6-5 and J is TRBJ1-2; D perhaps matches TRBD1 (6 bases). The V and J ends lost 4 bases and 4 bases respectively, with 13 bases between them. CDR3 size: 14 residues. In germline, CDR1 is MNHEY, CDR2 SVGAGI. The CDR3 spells CASSFLDRPYGYTF. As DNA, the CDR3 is TGTGCCAGCAGTTTCTTGGACAGACCCTATGGCTACACCTTC.

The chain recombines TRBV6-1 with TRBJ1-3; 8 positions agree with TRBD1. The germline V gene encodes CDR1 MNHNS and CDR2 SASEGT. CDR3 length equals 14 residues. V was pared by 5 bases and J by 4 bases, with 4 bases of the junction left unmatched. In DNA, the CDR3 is TGTGCCAGCAGTTCCGGACAGGGAGGAAACACCATATATTTT. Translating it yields CASSSGQGGNTIYF.

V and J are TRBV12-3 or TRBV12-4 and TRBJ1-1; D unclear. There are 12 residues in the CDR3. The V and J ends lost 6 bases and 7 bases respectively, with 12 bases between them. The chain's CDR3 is CASRFLLSEAFF. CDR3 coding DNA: TGTGCCAGCAGATTTTTACTAAGTGAAGCTTTCTTT.

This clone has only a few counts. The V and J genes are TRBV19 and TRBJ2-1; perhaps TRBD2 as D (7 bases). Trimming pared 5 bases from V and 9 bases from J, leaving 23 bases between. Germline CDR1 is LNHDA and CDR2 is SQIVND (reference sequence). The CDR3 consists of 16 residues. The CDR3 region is CASSSLLRGGAPEQFF. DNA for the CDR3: TGTGCCAGTAGTTCTCTTTTGAGGGGGGGGGCACCTGAGCAGTTCTTC.

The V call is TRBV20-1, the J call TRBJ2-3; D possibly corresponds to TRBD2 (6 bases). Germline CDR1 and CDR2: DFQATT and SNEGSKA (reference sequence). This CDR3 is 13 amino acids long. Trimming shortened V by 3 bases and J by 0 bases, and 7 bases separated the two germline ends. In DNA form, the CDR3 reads TGCAGTGCTAGTGGGACTAGCACAGATACGCAGTATTTT. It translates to CSASGTSTDTQYF.

The CDR3 protein is CASSDRENQPQHF. DNA of the CDR3: TGTGCCAGCAGTGACAGGGAAAATCAGCCCCAGCATTTT. The rearrangement links TRBV25-1 to TRBJ1-5; tentative D call: TRBD1 (5 bases). Germline lookup yields CDR1 MGHDK and CDR2 SYGVNS. This CDR3 is 13 amino acids long. Trimming pared 3 bases from V and 4 bases from J, leaving 7 bases between. Supplemented by reference TRBV25-1 and TRBJ1-5, the full variable domain reads EADIYQTPRYLVIGTGKKITLECSQTMGHDKMYWYQQDPGMELHLIHYSYGVNSTEKGDLSSESTVSRIRTEHFPLTLESARPSHTSQYLCASSDRENQPQHFGDGTRLSIL.

The CDR3 reads CASSLGLAYTDTQYF. DNA of the CDR3: TGTGCCAGCAGTCTCGGACTAGCGTACACAGATACGCAGTATTTT. The J gene is TRBJ2-3, the V gene TRBV7-3; 9 bases align to TRBD2. This CDR3 is 15 amino acids long. The germline gives CDR1 SGHTA, CDR2 FQGTGA. The trim removed 6 bases at V and 2 bases at J, leaving 6 bases unmatched. The full variable domain, its missing parts supplied by reference TRBV7-3 and TRBJ2-3, is GAGVSQTPSNKVTEKGKYVELRCDPISGHTALYWYRQSLGQGPEFLIYFQGTGAADDSGLPNDRFFAVRPEGSVSTLKIQRTERGDSAVYLCASSLGLAYTDTQYFGPGTRLTVL.

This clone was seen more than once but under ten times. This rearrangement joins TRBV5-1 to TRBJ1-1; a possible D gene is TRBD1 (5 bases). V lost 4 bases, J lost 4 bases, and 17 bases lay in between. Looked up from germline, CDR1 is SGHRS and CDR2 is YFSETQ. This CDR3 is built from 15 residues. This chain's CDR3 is CASSIGGAGGTEAFF. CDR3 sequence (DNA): TGCGCCAGCAGCATCGGGGGAGCCGGTGGCACTGAAGCTTTCTTT.